These T cell receptor beta chains were read from a single sample in a study of cytomegalovirus exposure and HLA in healthy donors. Only in-frame clones appear in the TCRdb table, and some are missing; sequencing was by immunoSEQ multiplex PCR. The sample has over 140,000 clones; 70% to 90% are singletons. The specimen sequenced was PBMCs. Every receptor here comes from a man aged 50-60 years in good health and CMV-seronegative. Each CDR3 is given with its conserved first and last residue.

V gene,CDR3 length,J gene,CDR3 protein
TRBV30,13,TRBJ1-1,CAWSVRRDTEAFF
TRBV27,12,TRBJ1-1,CASRTANTEAFF
TRBV13,16,TRBJ2-5,CASSWTGTSGQETQYF
TRBV27,14,TRBJ1-1,CASSFDRVRTEAFF
TRBV11-2,12,TRBJ1-1,CASRSSGPQAFF
TRBV9,14,TRBJ2-3,CASSVGRSTDTQYF
TRBV2,14,TRBJ1-1,CASSPPDTLTEAFF
TRBV5-1,14,TRBJ1-1,CASSLGQGGAEAFF
TRBV7-3,15,TRBJ2-7,CASSPAASGGSEQYF
TRBV5-1,15,TRBJ2-2,CASSPGQGNTGELFF
TRBV7-3,13,TRBJ2-5,CASSLFEQETQYF
TRBV12-5,15,TRBJ1-2,CASGLPPTGGYGYTF
TRBV6-1,15,TRBJ2-7,CASSVGTVRDYEQYF
TRBV6-5,14,TRBJ2-2,CASGQTLNTGELFF
TRBV7-6,18,TRBJ2-6,CASSSRWGQDSGANVLTF
TRBV6-1,14,TRBJ1-5,CASTRDRGNQPQHF
TRBV6-4,10,TRBJ1-5,CASCGQPQHF
TRBV5-4,18,TRBJ2-7,CASSLVAGGLRSSYEQYF
TRBV5-1,12,TRBJ1-1,CASKGVGTEAFF
TRBV5-1,16,TRBJ1-2,CASSPSPEGYTYGYTF
TRBV19,15,TRBJ2-5,CASSISNRQGETQYF
TRBV9,16,TRBJ1-6,CASSPSGDPYNSPLHF
TRBV4-2,15,TRBJ1-2,CASSQNQAGQLGYTF
TRBV10-3,13,TRBJ2-7,CAIRGTASYEQYF
TRBV5-1,15,TRBJ2-6,CASSLTGAGANVLTF
TRBV2,14,TRBJ1-1,CASSVHSMNTEAFF
TRBV7-9,14,TRBJ1-5,CASSFSGNNQPQHF